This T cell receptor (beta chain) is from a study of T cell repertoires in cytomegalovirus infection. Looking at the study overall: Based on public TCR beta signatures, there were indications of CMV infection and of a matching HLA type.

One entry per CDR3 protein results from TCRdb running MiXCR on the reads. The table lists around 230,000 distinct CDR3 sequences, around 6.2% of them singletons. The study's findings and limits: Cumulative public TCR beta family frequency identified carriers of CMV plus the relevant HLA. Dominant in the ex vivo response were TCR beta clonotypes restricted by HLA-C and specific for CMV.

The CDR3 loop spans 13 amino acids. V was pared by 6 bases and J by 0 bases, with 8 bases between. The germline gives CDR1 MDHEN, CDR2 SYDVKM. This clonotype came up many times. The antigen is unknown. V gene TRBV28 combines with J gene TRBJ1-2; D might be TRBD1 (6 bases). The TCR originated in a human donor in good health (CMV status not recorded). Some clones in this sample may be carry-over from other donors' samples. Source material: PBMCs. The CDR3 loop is CASRQGSNYGYTF. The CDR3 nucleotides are TGTGCCAGCAGGCAGGGGTCTAACTATGGCTACACCTTC.